This T cell receptor (beta chain) was recorded in a study of blood T cell repertoires in COVID-19. In the study overall: Acute and convalescent COVID-19 samples came from the United States, Italy and Spain. The analysed material was cDNA or gDNA that came from T cells, B-cell-depleted T cells, or PBMCs.

This CDR3 has 15 amino acids. Germline loops: CDR1 KGHSH, CDR2 LQKENI. Losses at the gene ends were 4 bases for V and 6 bases for J; bases not matched to a gene: 7. Per the original methods: Reference gene primer amplification gave estimated nucleated cell counts. Method: immunoSEQ multiplex PCR; TCRdb's copy keeps in-frame clones and lacks some. V, J and clone size were drawn from that table, and D and trimming were deduced from the DNA. The repertoire holds more than 110,000 clones, around 82% seen once, with approximately 3.8% in the top ten. The TCR comes from a woman in her sixties or seventies with acute or convalescent COVID-19. Material: peripheral blood. The gene calls are TRBV18 and TRBJ2-7, with TRBD2 matching over 12 bases. DNA of the CDR3: TGTGCCAGCTCACAGAGACTAGCGGGAGTTGTCGAGCAGTACTTC. Translation gives CASSQRLAGVVEQYF.